The rows below give T cell receptor beta chains drawn from one sample of a study of blood T cell repertoires in COVID-19. Clones were sequenced by immunoSEQ multiplex PCR, and TCRdb holds only the in-frame ones, with some missing. The table lists around 15,000 clones, approximately 80% of them singletons. The sample was peripheral blood. These receptors all come from a woman aged 70 to 79 with active COVID-19. CDR3s include the opening cysteine and the closing phenylalanine or tryptophan.

TRBV3-1/TRBV3-2,15,CASSQARRGETEAFF
TRBV14,12,CASSQGQAQQYF
TRBV18,15,CASSPLWESYNEQFF
TRBV5-1,13,CASSWGDFDEQFF
TRBV5-4,14,CASSLPGTGGEAFF
TRBV2,13,CASSEAVVQEAFF
TRBV2,11,CASSSTGELFF
TRBV28,12,CASGQGTYGYTF
TRBV5-1,15,CASSYEGAENTEAFF
TRBV5-4,17,CASSEVPGGGLGSPLHF
TRBV2,15,CASSEARLLGNTIYF
TRBV27,16,CASRGLAGGDYNEQFF
TRBV29-1,13,CSAGRDRGYEQYF
TRBV4-3,18,CASSQDSLAGDGYNEQFF
TRBV27,15,CASSPAGQGGDTQYF
TRBV13,14,CASSRQGTNEKLFF
TRBV9,17,CASSLHPGTGGFYEQYF
TRBV29-1,19,CSTGPGTGGLGVAMNEQFF
TRBV24-1,18,CATSDSRLAGGPADTQYF
TRBV27,16,CASSLRLAGGSYEQYF
TRBV5-4,16,CASSSPGRGGDEKLFF
TRBV2,14,CASSDQGTRGELFF
TRBV10-1,13,CASSESSRSGQFF
TRBV28,15,CASSHGRAGSDTQYF
TRBV12-3/TRBV12-4,12,CASGLGVTEQFF
TRBV4-2,12,CASSLPGGGQFF
TRBV28,16,CASSTLAGTVSREQFF
TRBV29-1,18,CSVKGDRGPPSTNEKLFF
TRBV2,15,CASSRGGKRGTEAFF
TRBV28,16,CASSLSFGGSNQPQHF
TRBV24-1,13,CAIGLAGVETQYF
TRBV5-1,15,CASSPGQGAVYEQYF
TRBV5-1,16,CASSLPPGTDYNEQFF
TRBV2,13,CASSAGHDYEQYF
TRBV19,15,CASSSPLAGANEQFF
TRBV6-5,11,CAVSAEDEQFF
TRBV9,14,CASNDGGGSGEQYF
TRBV25-1,11,CASGQVQPQHF
TRBV6-5,15,CASSYWQGRYTEAFF
TRBV28,13,CASSSGGGETQYF
TRBV6-2/TRBV6-3,13,CASSRLADSFEFF
TRBV4-1,15,CASSPAAARSYEQYF
TRBV3-1/TRBV3-2,14,CASSHVRGGTEAFF
TRBV27,13,CASNPTSTGKYTF
TRBV4-1,14,CASSRSGTANEQFF
TRBV6-6,15,CASSSGLAGFETQYF
TRBV7-2,13,CASAWARTDTQYF
TRBV5-5,16,CASSESQGFLADTQYF
TRBV19,13,CASSIPGFQPQHF
TRBV5-1,15,CASSRPSGTYNEQFF
TRBV9,16,CASSVAGTSSFYEQYF
TRBV20-1,15,CSASRPVTSTDTQYF
TRBV7-9,14,CASSRRQGRTEAFF
TRBV29-1,13,CSVEGLAAGTQYF
TRBV7-9,13,CASSLSGGAEQYF